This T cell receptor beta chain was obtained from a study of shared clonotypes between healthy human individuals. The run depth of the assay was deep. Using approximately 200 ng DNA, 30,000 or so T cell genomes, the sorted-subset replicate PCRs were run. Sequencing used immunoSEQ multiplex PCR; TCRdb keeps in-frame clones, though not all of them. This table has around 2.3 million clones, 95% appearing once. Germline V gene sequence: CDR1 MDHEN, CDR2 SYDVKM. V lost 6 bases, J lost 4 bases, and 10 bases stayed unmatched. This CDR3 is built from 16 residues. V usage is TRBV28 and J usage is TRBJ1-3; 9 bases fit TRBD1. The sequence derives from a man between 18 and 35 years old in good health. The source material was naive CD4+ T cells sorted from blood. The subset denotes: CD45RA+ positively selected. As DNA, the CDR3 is TGTGCCAGCAGCCCGCCACAGGGGGCTGGAGGAAACACCATATATTTT. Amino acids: CASSPPQGAGGNTIYF.